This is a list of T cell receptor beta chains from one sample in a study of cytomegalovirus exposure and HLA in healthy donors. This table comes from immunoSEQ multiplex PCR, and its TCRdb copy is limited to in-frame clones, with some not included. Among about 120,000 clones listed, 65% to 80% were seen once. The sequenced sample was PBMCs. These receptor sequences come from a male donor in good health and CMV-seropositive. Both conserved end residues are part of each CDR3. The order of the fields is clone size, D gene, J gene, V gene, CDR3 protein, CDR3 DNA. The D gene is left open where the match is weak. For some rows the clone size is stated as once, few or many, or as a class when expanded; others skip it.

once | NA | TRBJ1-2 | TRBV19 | CASSIGLALDYGYTF | TGTGCCAGTAGTATCGGGTTGGCCCTGGACTATGGCTACACCTTC
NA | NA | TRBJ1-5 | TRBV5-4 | CASSLGDQPQHF | TGTGCCAGCAGCTTGGGCGATCAGCCCCAGCATTTT
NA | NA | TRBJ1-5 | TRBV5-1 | CASSQGLGNQPQHF | TGCGCCAGCAGCCAGGGTCTCGGCAATCAGCCCCAGCATTTT
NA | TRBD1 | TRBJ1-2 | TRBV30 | CACSTGGYGYTF | TGTGCCTGCTCGACAGGGGGATATGGCTACACCTTC
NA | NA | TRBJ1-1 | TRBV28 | CASSLLGGAANTEAFF | TGTGCCAGCAGTTTATTGGGAGGGGCGGCGAACACTGAAGCTTTCTTT
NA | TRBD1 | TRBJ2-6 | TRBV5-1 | CASSLVGQGAGGANVLTF | TGCGCCAGCAGCTTGGTTGGGCAGGGGGCCGGTGGGGCCAACGTCCTGACTTTC
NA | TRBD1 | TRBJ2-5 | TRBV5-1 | CASSSGQGPPQETQYF | TGCGCCAGCAGCTCCGGACAGGGGCCTCCTCAAGAGACCCAGTACTTC
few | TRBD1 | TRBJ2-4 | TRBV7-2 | CASSPGQGEGNSQYF | TGTGCCAGCAGCCCTGGACAGGGCGAAGGAAACAGTCAGTACTTC
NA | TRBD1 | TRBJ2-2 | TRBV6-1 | CATRTGTNTGELFF | TGTGCCACCAGGACAGGGACCAACACCGGGGAGCTGTTTTTT
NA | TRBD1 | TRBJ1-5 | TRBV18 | CASSPPGQGRTYQPQHF | TGTGCCAGCTCACCACCGGGACAGGGCCGGACCTATCAGCCCCAGCATTTT
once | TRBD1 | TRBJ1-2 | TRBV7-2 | CASSLVGEGQVVYGYTF | TGTGCCAGCAGCTTAGTCGGCGAGGGACAGGTTGTCTATGGCTACACCTTC
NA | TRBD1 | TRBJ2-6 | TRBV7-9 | CASSLAGGNEGGANVLTF | TGTGCCAGCAGCTTAGCAGGGGGCAATGAAGGTGGGGCCAACGTCCTGACTTTC
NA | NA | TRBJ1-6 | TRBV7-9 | CASSRTIPPLHF | TGTGCCAGCAGCCGGACAATACCACCCCTCCACTTT
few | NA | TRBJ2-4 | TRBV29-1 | CSVEDRRLAKNSQYF | TGCAGCGTTGAAGATCGCAGGCTAGCCAAAAACAGTCAGTACTTC
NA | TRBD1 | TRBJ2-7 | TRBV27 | CASSLRGKAYEQYF | TGTGCCAGCAGCCTCAGGGGGAAGGCCTACGAGCAGTACTTC
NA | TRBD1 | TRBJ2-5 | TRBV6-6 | CASSKDRGGETQYF | TGTGCCAGCAGTAAAGACAGGGGGGGGGAGACCCAGTACTTC
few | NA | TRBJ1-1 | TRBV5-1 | CASSLGRGENTEAFF | TGCGCCAGCAGCTTGGGACGGGGGGAGAACACTGAAGCTTTCTTT
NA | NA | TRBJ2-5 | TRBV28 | CASSSPGTRIETQYF | TGTGCCAGCAGTTCTCCCGGGACTCGAATAGAGACCCAGTACTTC
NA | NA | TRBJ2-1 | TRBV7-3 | CASSEAGTEQFF | TGTGCCAGCTCAGAGGCGGGTACTGAGCAGTTCTTC
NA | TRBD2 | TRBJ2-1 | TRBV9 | CASSPGTSGIHEQFF | TGTGCCAGCAGCCCCGGGACTAGCGGGATTCATGAGCAGTTCTTC
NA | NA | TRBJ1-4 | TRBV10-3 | CAISDNGRGEKLFF | TGTGCCATCAGTGATAATGGCCGCGGAGAAAAACTGTTTTTT
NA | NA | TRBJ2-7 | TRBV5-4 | CASTQGAGYEQYF | TGTGCCAGCACCCAGGGAGCGGGCTACGAGCAGTACTTC
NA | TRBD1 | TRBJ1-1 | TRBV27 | CASSLSQGAAVEAFF | TGTGCCAGCAGTTTATCGCAGGGGGCGGCGGTGGAAGCTTTCTTT
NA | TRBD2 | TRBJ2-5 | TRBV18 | CASSPRLAGKETQYF | TGTGCCAGCTCACCTCGACTAGCGGGAAAAGAGACCCAGTACTTC
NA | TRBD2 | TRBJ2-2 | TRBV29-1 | CSVERGVTGELFF | TGCAGCGTTGAACGGGGGGTTACCGGGGAGCTGTTTTTT
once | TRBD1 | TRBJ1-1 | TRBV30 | CAWSETGLGTEAFF | TGTGCCTGGAGTGAGACAGGGTTGGGCACTGAAGCTTTCTTT
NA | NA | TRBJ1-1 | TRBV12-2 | CASRSLMNTEAFF | TGTGCAAGTCGCTCTCTTATGAACACTGAAGCTTTCTTT
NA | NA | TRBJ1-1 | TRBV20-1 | CRGQTNTEAFF | TGCAGAGGACAGACGAACACTGAAGCTTTCTTT
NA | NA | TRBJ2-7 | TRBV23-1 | CASSPYQGLKDEQYF | TGCGCCAGCAGTCCATATCAGGGGCTCAAGGATGAGCAGTACTTC
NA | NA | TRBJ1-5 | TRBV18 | CASSPGTLGDQPQHF | TGTGCCAGCTCCCCAGGGACTCTAGGGGATCAGCCCCAGCATTTT
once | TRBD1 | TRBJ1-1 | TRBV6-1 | CASSEGTRGRAAFF | TGTGCCAGCAGTGAAGGGACCAGGGGGCGGGCAGCTTTCTTT
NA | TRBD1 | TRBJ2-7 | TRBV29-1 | CSVEEAQGYEQYF | TGCAGCGTTGAAGAAGCACAGGGGTACGAGCAGTACTTC
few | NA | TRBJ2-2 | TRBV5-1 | CASSLAGDGELFF | TGCGCCAGCAGCTTGGCTGGAGACGGGGAGCTGTTTTTT
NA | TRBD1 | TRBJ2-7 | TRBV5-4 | CASSGQGYEQYF | TGTGCCAGCAGTGGACAGGGCTACGAGCAGTACTTC
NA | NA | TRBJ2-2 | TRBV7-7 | CASSLNSNTGELFF | TGTGCCAGCAGCCTCAACAGTAACACCGGGGAGCTGTTTTTT
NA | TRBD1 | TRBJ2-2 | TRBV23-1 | CARSGQTYTGELFF | TGCGCCAGATCGGGACAGACCTACACCGGGGAGCTGTTTTTT
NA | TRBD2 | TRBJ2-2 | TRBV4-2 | CASSQDRREWNTGELFF | TGTGCCAGCAGCCAAGACCGGCGGGAGTGGAACACCGGGGAGCTGTTTTTT
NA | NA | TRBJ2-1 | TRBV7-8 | CASRLTGGVYNEQFF | TGTGCCAGCCGCCTAACGGGCGGGGTCTACAATGAGCAGTTCTTC
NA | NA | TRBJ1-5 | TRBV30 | CAWGSGGSNQPQHF | TGTGCCTGGGGTTCAGGCGGGAGCAATCAGCCCCAGCATTTT
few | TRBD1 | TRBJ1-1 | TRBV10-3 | CAISARQGDNTEAFF | TGTGCCATCAGCGCTCGACAGGGGGACAACACTGAAGCTTTCTTT
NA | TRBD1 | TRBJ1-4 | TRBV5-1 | CASTPTGGYEKLFF | TGCGCCAGCACCCCTACAGGGGGGTATGAAAAACTGTTTTTT
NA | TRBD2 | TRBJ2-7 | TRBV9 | CASSGSGDTYEQYF | TGTGCCAGCAGCGGTAGCGGGGACACCTACGAGCAGTACTTC
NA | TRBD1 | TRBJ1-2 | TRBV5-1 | CASSPDGTGAFDGGYTF | TGCGCCAGCAGCCCTGACGGGACAGGGGCGTTTGATGGTGGCTACACCTTC
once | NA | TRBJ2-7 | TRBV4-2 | CASSQAREQYF | TGTGCCAGCAGCCAAGCCAGGGAGCAGTACTTC
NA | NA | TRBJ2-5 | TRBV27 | CASSDRLLGTTQYF | TGTGCCAGCAGTGATCGACTCCTAGGTACGACCCAGTACTTC
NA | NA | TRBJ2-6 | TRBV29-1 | CSVPRREWTSGANGLTF | TGCAGCGTTCCACGGCGCGAGTGGACCTCTGGGGCCAACGGCCTGACTTTC
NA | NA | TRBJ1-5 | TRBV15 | CATSTGTPFSNQPQHF | TGTGCCACCAGCACCGGGACACCTTTTAGCAATCAGCCCCAGCATTTT
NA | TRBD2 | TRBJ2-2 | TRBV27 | CASRVLAGVAGELFF | TGTGCCAGCAGGGTACTAGCGGGGGTGGCCGGGGAGCTGTTTTTT
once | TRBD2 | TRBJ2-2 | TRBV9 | CASSAGTSGVRELFF | TGTGCCAGCAGCGCTGGGACTAGCGGGGTGAGGGAGCTGTTTTTT
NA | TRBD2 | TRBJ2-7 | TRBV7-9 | CSSSLLAGSSYEQYF | TGTTCCAGCAGCTTACTAGCGGGGTCCTCCTACGAGCAGTACTTC